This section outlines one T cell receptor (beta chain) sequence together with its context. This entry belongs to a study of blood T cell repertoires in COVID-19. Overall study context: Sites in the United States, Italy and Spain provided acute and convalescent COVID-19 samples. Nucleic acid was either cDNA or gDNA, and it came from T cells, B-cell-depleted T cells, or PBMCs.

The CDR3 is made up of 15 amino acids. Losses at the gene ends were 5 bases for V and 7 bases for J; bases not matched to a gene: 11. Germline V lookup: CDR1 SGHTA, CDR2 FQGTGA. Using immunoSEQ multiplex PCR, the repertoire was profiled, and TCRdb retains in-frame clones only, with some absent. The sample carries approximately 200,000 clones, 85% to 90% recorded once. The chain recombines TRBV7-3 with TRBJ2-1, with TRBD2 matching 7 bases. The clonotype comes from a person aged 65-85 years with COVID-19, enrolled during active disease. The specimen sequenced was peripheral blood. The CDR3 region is CASSPSVTSLNEQFF. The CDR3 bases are TGTGCCAGCAGCCCTTCCGTGACTAGCCTGAATGAGCAGTTCTTC.